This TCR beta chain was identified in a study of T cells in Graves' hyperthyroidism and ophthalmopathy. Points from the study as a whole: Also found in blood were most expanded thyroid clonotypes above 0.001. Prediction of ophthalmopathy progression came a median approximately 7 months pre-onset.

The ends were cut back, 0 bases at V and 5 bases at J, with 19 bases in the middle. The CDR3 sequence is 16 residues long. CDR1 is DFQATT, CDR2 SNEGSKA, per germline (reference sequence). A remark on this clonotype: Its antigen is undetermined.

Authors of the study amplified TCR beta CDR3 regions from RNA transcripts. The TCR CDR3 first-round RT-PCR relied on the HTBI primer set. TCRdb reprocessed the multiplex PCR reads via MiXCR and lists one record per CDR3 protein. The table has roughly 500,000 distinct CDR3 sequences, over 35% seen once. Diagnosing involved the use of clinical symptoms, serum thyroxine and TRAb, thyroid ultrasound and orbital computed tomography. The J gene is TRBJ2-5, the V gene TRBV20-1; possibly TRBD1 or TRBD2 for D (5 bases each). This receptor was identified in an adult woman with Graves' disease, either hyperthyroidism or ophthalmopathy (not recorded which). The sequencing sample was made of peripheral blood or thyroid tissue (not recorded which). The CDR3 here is CSARDDSWRSSETQYF. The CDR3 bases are TGCAGTGCTAGAGACGACAGTTGGAGGTCTTCGGAGACCCAGTACTTC.